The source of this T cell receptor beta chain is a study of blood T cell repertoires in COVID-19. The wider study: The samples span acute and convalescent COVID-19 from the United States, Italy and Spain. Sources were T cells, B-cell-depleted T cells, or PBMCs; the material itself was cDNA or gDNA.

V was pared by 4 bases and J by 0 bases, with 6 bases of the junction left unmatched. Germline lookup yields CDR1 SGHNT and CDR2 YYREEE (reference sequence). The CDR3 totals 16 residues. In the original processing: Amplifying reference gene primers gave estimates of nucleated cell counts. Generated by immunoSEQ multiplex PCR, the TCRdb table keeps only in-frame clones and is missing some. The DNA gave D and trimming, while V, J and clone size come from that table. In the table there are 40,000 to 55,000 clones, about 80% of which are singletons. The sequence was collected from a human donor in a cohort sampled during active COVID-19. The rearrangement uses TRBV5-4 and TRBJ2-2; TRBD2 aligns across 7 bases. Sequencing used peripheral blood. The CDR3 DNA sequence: TGTGCCAGCAGCCATTGGGGGAGGGCGAACACCGGGGAGCTGTTTTTT. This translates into CASSHWGRANTGELFF. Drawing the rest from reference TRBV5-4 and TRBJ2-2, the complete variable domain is ETGVTQSPTHLIKTRGQQVTLRCSSQSGHNTVSWYQQALGQGPQFIFQYYREEENGRGNFPPRFSGLQFPNYSSELNVNALELDDSALYLCASSHWGRANTGELFFGEGSRLTVL.